A single sample gave rise to the 13 T cell receptor beta chains below, sequenced in a study of CD4 T cells in relation to SARS-CoV-2 and coronaviruses. The unexposed donors gave CD4+ T cells in about 2011-2019, prior to COVID-19. Isolation of CD4+ T cells took place after nine to ten days in culture. Their specific antigens are unknown. Libraries were prepared by immunoSEQ multiplex PCR; TCRdb keeps only in-frame clonotypes and omits some of them. The top ten clones hold roughly 12% of a sample with under 25,000 clones, approximately 72% of them seen once. Sample: CD4+ T cells from PBMCs, cultured in vitro. These receptors originate from a human donor in good health.

This clone was recorded a few times. The chain links TRBV19 to TRBJ2-1, with D maybe TRBD2 (6 bases). Per germline, CDR1 LNHDA and CDR2 SQIVND (reference sequence). This CDR3 is built from 17 residues. With 4 bases removed from V and 7 bases from J, the gap between germline ends came to 23 bases. DNA of the CDR3: TGTGCCAGTAGTACGACGCGGGGAGGCCCGTGGGGGAATGAGCAGTTCTTC. Its protein product is CASSTTRGGPWGNEQFF.

The rearrangement joins TRBV7-2 to TRBJ2-1; a weak D match, TRBD2 (5 bases). Germline assignment: CDR1 SGHTA and CDR2 FQGNSA. Trimming took 2 bases from V and 6 from J, leaving 11 bases between them. The CDR3 extends over 14 amino acids. The chain's CDR3 is CASSLTRGSNEQFF. The DNA of the CDR3 is TGTGCCAGCAGCTTAACCCGGGGATCCAATGAGCAGTTCTTC.

This chain's CDR3 is CASSLGTNSYNEQFF. DNA of the CDR3: TGTGCCAGCAGCTTAGGAACGAACTCCTACAATGAGCAGTTCTTC. The chain is built from TRBV7-2 and TRBJ2-1; D remains ambiguous. The CDR3 spans 15 residues. Per germline, CDR1 SGHTA and CDR2 FQGNSA. Trimming left V 1 base short and J 0 bases short, with 7 bases between.

This clone has a handful of counts. This sequence joins TRBV30 and TRBJ1-1; 9 bases map to TRBD1. The CDR3 is made up of 14 amino acids. CDR1 is GTSNPN, CDR2 SVGIG, per germline (reference sequence). Germline trimming cut 2 bases from V and 4 bases from J; bases unmatched to any gene: 5. CDR3 sequence reads: CAWSPPGQGTEAFF. The CDR3, as DNA: TGTGCCTGGAGTCCTCCGGGACAGGGCACTGAAGCTTTCTTT.

The chain joins TRBV7-3 to TRBJ2-3; 9 bases fit TRBD1. The V gene end was trimmed by 5 bases and the J gene end by 6 bases; junction bases not matched to a gene: 0. The CDR3 length is 12 residues. Germline V gene lookup returns CDR1 SGHTA and CDR2 FQGTGA. CDR3 sequence: CASSGQGDTQYF. CDR3 in DNA: TGTGCCAGCAGCGGACAGGGGGATACGCAGTATTTT.

The J gene is TRBJ2-4, the V gene TRBV28, with TRBD2 as a possible D gene (5 bases). V lost 4 bases, J lost 5 bases, and 12 bases lay in between. Germline assignment: CDR1 MDHEN and CDR2 SYDVKM. The CDR3 is made up of 14 amino acids. CDR3 nucleotides: TGTGCCAGCAGTTACCCCAGCGGCGAAAACATTCAGTACTTC. Amino acids: CASSYPSGENIQYF.

The gene calls are TRBV18 and TRBJ1-3; D gene uncertain. CDR1 is KGHSH, CDR2 LQKENI, per germline. The CDR3 loop spans 15 amino acids. The V and J ends lost 0 bases and 3 bases respectively, with 9 bases between them. CDR3 nucleotide sequence: TGTGCCAGCTCACCACCGTCCGATTTTGGAAACACCATATATTTT. The encoded protein is CASSPPSDFGNTIYF.

The sample holds one count of this clone. The rearrangement uses TRBV30 and TRBJ2-7, with 8 nucleotides matching TRBD2. Per the germline V gene, CDR1 is GTSNPN and CDR2 is SVGIG (reference sequence). The CDR3 covers 14 residues. V trimming: 4 bases; J trimming: 3 bases; junction bases outside the gene matches: 8. The CDR3 DNA follows: TGTGCCTGGAACCCCGGGGGGGCGAACTACGAGCAGTACTTC. Protein sequence: CAWNPGGANYEQYF.

In its sample, this clone was seen once. The chain joins TRBV27 to TRBJ2-7; 10 positions agree with TRBD2. The V gene end was trimmed by 6 bases and the J gene end by 9 bases; junction bases not matched to a gene: 14. In germline, CDR1 is MNHEY, CDR2 SMNVEV (reference sequence). The CDR3 loop spans 15 amino acids. The CDR3 loop is CASRRVTSGLGGQYF. The CDR3 region has the DNA TGTGCCAGCAGGCGGGTGACTAGCGGGTTAGGTGGGCAGTACTTC.

The genes are TRBV7-3 and TRBJ2-1; D might be TRBD1 or TRBD2, each matching 6 bases. Germline V CDR1 and CDR2: SGHTA, FQGTGA. The CDR3 contains 14 residues. Trimming left V 5 bases short and J 5 bases short, with 13 bases between. The CDR3 loop is CASSQGGGHNEQFF. The CDR3, as DNA: TGTGCCAGCAGCCAAGGTGGGGGGCACAATGAGCAGTTCTTC.

The rearrangement links TRBV24-1 to TRBJ1-1; no definite D call. Germline V gives CDR1 KGHDR, CDR2 SFDVKD. V lost 2 bases, J lost 7 bases, and 13 bases lay in between. CDR3 length: 14 residues. The CDR3 DNA reads as TGTGCCACCAGTGATTCGGGTCCTTTGGGTGAAGCTTTCTTT. This gives the protein CATSDSGPLGEAFF.

The chain carries TRBV28 and TRBJ1-2; D is possibly TRBD1 (6 bases). V was pared by 6 bases and J by 7 bases, with 9 bases between. The CDR3 sequence is 11 residues long. Germline V gene sequence: CDR1 MDHEN, CDR2 SYDVKM. CDR3 bases: TGTGCCAGCAGACAGGGAAGTGGCTACACCTTC. Residues: CASRQGSGYTF.

V usage is TRBV29-1 and J usage is TRBJ2-7; D call uncertain. CDR3 length: 14 residues. Germline CDR1 and CDR2: SQVTM and ANQGSEA. The germline V and J ends were trimmed by 6 bases and 1 base, with 16 bases remaining between them. The CDR3 loop is CSVSRALTSYEQYF. The CDR3 DNA is TGCAGCGTCTCTAGGGCCTTAACGTCCTACGAGCAGTACTTC.